The TCR beta chain under discussion was sequenced for a study of T cell clonality in common variable immunodeficiency. Clones were read by immunoSEQ multiplex PCR, and TCRdb kept only the in-frame ones, dropping some. The profile covers 25,000 to 35,000 clones, none occurring a single time. This CDR3 is built from 14 residues. With 9 bases clipped from V and 3 bases from J, the junction kept 7 bases outside the gene matches. CDR1 and CDR2 from the germline V gene are SNHLY and FYNNEI. This clone was counted a few times. Its antigen is unidentified. The sequence runs out 3 residues before the end of the CDR3; the remainder is reconstructed from the germline J gene. Overall study results and limits: In common variable immunodeficiency, TCR beta chains reportedly carried fewer deletions and N-nucleotide insertions.

Heparinized whole blood, 5 to 8 ml, came from each donor. Sequenced: peripheral blood mononuclear cells. This TCR came from a human donor with common variable immunodeficiency. The chain carries TRBV2 and TRBJ2-5, with TRBD1 identical over 10 bases. The CDR3 bases that were read are TGTGCCAGTATTGCGGACAGGGGGAAAGAGACC. This encodes CASIADRGKET. The full CDR3 is CASIADRGKETQYF.